This TCR beta chain was recovered during a study of blood T cell repertoires in COVID-19. Turning to the study itself: Samples representing acute and convalescent COVID-19 were sourced from the United States, Italy and Spain. T cells, B-cell-depleted T cells, or PBMCs provided the cDNA or gDNA that served as material.

Sequenced by immunoSEQ multiplex PCR; TCRdb stores in-frame clones only, minus some. Of under 300,000 clones in the sample, 85% are singletons; the top ten hold about an eighth. The sample consisted of peripheral blood. This receptor was taken from a human donor in a cohort sampled during active COVID-19.

As DNA, the CDR3 is TGTGCCAGCAGCTTGGAAGGGGGGGCCTACGAGCAGTACTTC. Protein: CASSLEGGAYEQYF. V and J are TRBV5-4 and TRBJ2-7, with D perhaps TRBD2 (7 bases). V lost 0 bases and J lost 2, with 9 bases in between. Germline V gene lookup returns CDR1 SGHNT and CDR2 YYREEE (reference sequence). The CDR3 totals 14 residues.